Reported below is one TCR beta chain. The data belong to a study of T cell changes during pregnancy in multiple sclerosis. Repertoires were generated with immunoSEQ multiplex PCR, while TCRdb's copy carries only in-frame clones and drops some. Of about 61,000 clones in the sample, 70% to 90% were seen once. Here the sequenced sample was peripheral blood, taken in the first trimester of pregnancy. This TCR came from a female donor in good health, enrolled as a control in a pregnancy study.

The CDR3 here is CASSARDTSTDTQYF. CDR3 sequence (DNA): TGTGCCAGTAGTGCCCGGGACACCAGCACAGATACGCAGTATTTT. This sequence joins TRBV19 and TRBJ2-3; TRBD1 might be the D (6 bases). Per germline, CDR1 LNHDA and CDR2 SQIVND (reference sequence). The CDR3 has 15 amino acids. V was cut by 5 bases and J by 0 bases, with 12 bases left in between.